This T cell receptor beta chain was found in a study of T-cell memory formation after mild COVID-19. Study details: In these data, TCR clusters were largely donor specific.

This CDR3 has 12 residues. CDR1 and CDR2 from the germline V gene are KGHDR and SFDVKD. The ends were cut back, 6 bases at V and 5 bases at J, with 9 bases in the middle. Study-level results: Contracting CD4+ clones lay largely in CM and EM, with CD8+ ones residing in EMRA. Some clones that responded turned up in pre-infection memory, which suggests that cross-reactive memory joined in.

One entry per CDR3 protein, called by TCRdb with MiXCR from the 5' RACE reads. The sample includes more than 200,000 distinct CDR3 sequences, about 15% of them seen just once. This clonotype was seen more than once but under ten times. Its target is not known. This sequence joins TRBV24-1 and TRBJ1-2; D is undetermined. Material for sequencing was PBMCs or a T cell subset sorted from them (not recorded which). The sequence was obtained from a young man who had mild COVID-19 (a few samples of this study predate the infection). Cell type and time point are not known. The CDR3 reads CATSSQSYGYTF. CDR3 sequence (DNA): TGTGCCACCAGTTCACAGTCTTATGGCTACACCTTC.